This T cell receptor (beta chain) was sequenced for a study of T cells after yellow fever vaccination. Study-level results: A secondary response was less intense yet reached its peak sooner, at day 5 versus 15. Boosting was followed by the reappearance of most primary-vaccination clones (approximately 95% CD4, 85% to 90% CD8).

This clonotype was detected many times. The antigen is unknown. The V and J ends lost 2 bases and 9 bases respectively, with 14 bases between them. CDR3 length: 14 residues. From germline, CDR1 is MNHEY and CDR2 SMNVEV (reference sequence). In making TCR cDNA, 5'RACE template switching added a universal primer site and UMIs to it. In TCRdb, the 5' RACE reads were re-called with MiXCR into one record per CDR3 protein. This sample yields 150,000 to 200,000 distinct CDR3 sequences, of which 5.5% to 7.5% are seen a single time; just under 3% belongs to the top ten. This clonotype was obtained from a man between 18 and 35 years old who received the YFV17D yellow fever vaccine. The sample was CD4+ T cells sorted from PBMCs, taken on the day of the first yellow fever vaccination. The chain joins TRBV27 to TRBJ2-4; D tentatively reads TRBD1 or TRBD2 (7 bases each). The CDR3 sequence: CASSLRDSGTIQYF. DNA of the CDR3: TGTGCCAGCAGTTTACGGGACAGCGGGACCATTCAGTACTTC.